The 31 T cell receptor beta chains given below trace back to one sample, sequenced in a study of blood T cell repertoires in COVID-19. Measured with immunoSEQ multiplex PCR; TCRdb has only the in-frame clones, and not every one. The sample has under 130,000 clones, 85% to 90% seen once. The source material was peripheral blood. Every receptor here comes from a man aged 50 to 59 with acute or convalescent COVID-19.

The chain has TRBV25-1 and TRBJ1-5; no firm D call. This CDR3 comprises 14 residues. Deletions cut 1 base from V and 0 bases from J, with 4 bases between. Germline V gene data show CDR1 as MGHDK and CDR2 as SYGVNS. The CDR3 region has the DNA TGTGCCAGCAGTGAATCGTATAGCAATCAGCCCCAGCATTTT. Translation: CASSESYSNQPQHF.

The V gene is TRBV3-1 (or the pseudogene TRBV3-2), the J gene TRBJ1-2; 8 bases line up with TRBD1. The CDR3 contains 15 residues. The trim removed 0 bases at V and 3 bases at J, leaving 3 bases unmatched. The germline V gene encodes CDR1 LGHDT and CDR2 YNNKEL (reference sequence). The CDR3: CASSQETGDHYGYTF. The CDR3 DNA sequence: TGTGCCAGCAGCCAAGAGACAGGGGATCACTATGGCTACACCTTC.

The J gene is TRBJ1-1, the V gene TRBV6-6, with 9 bases fitting TRBD1. CDR1 and CDR2 from the germline V gene are MNHNY and SVGAGI (reference sequence). This CDR3 spans 16 amino acids. Germline trimming cut 8 bases from V and 5 bases from J; bases unmatched to any gene: 15. The CDR3 DNA follows: TGTGCCAGCGGTTCAGGGACAGGGTGGGGAAGTACTGAAGCTTTCTTT. Protein sequence: CASGSGTGWGSTEAFF.

The chain employs TRBV15 and TRBJ2-1; possibly TRBD2 for D (7 bases). Trimming cost V 4 bases and J 9 bases, with 19 bases left between them. The CDR3 loop spans 15 amino acids. CDR1 and CDR2 from the germline V gene are LNHNV and YYDKDF (reference sequence). The CDR3 loop is CATSTLRGGRGEQFF. In DNA, the CDR3 is TGTGCCACCAGCACCTTGAGGGGGGGGCGAGGTGAGCAGTTCTTC.

The genes are TRBV6-6 and TRBJ1-6; D gene uncertain. The CDR3 has 13 residues. Trimming left V 2 bases short and J 7 bases short, with 6 bases between. Germline V gene lookup returns CDR1 MNHNY and CDR2 SVGAGI (reference sequence). CDR3 DNA: TGTGCCAGCAGTTACCCGGAGAATTCACCCCTCCACTTT. It is translated as CASSYPENSPLHF.

This clone occurred a few times. The rearrangement uses TRBV9 and TRBJ1-4, with D possibly matching TRBD1 (5 bases). Trimming stripped 0 bases from V and 3 bases from J, with 9 bases between. The CDR3 sequence is 15 residues long. Germline lookup yields CDR1 SGDLS and CDR2 YYNGEE. CDR3 region: CASSVDGDSNEKLFF. CDR3 sequence (DNA): TGTGCCAGCAGCGTAGATGGGGACTCTAATGAAAAACTGTTTTTT.

For the CDR3, the DNA is TGCGCCAGCGGACACACGACAAGCGAGCAGTACTTC. The encoded protein is CASGHTTSEQYF. This chain uses TRBV4-1 with TRBJ2-7; tentative D call: TRBD1 (5 bases). The CDR3 is made up of 12 amino acids. V lost 8 bases, J lost 6 bases, and 14 bases lay in between. From germline, CDR1 is MGHRA and CDR2 YSYEKL.

The chain employs TRBV19 and TRBJ2-3, with 14 bases fitting TRBD2. This CDR3 contains 16 residues. The J segment lost 6 bases and the V segment lost 5 bases, leaving 7 bases of the junction unmatched. CDR1 LNHDA and CDR2 SQIVND come from the germline V gene (reference sequence). CDR3 residues: CASSPRLAGGPDTQYF. The CDR3 DNA sequence: TGTGCCAGTAGTCCAAGACTAGCGGGGGGGCCGGATACGCAGTATTTT. Using reference TRBV19 and TRBJ2-3 for the parts outside the CDR3, the full variable domain is DGGITQSPKYLFRKEGQNVTLSCEQNLNHDAMYWYRQDPGQGLRLIYYSQIVNDFQKGDIAEGYSVSREKKESFPLTVTSAQKNPTAFYLCASSPRLAGGPDTQYFGPGTRLTVL.

The chain has TRBV6-1 and TRBJ1-2; 7 nucleotides match TRBD1. Germline loops: CDR1 MNHNS, CDR2 SASEGT. The trim removed 2 bases at V and 5 bases at J, leaving 8 bases unmatched. This CDR3 comprises 15 residues. For the CDR3, the DNA is TGTGCCAGCAGTGAATGGAGGGGGCAGGGGTATGGCTACACCTTC. Protein sequence: CASSEWRGQGYGYTF.

V gene TRBV19 combines with J gene TRBJ2-6; D may be TRBD1 (6 bases). CDR1 LNHDA and CDR2 SQIVND come from the germline V gene (reference sequence). The CDR3 consists of 17 residues. V dropped 0 bases and J dropped 5 bases, with 14 bases sitting between them. The CDR3 DNA is TGTGCCAGTAGTATAGATGAGCAGGGGCTAAGGGCCAACGTCCTGACTTTC. It yields the protein CASSIDEQGLRANVLTF.

The chain employs TRBV7-9 and TRBJ1-1; 12 nucleotides align to TRBD1. CDR1 and CDR2 (germline): SEHNR, FQNEAQ (reference sequence). The CDR3 has 16 amino acids. Trimming took 5 bases from V and 2 from J; bases not matched to a gene: 6. CDR3 bases: TGTGCCAGCAGCCCGGGACAGGGGGCTTTCAACACTGAAGCTTTCTTT. It is translated as CASSPGQGAFNTEAFF.

The chain carries TRBV28 and TRBJ1-6; D call uncertain. Trimming left V 6 bases short and J 9 bases short, with 30 bases between. The CDR3 runs to 19 residues. Looked up from germline, CDR1 is MDHEN and CDR2 is SYDVKM. The CDR3 region is CASRQTGNQAFFMGSPLHF. Written as DNA, the CDR3 is TGTGCCAGCAGGCAAACCGGGAACCAAGCGTTTTTCATGGGTTCACCCCTCCACTTT. Variable domain in full (rest from reference TRBV28 and TRBJ1-6): DVKVTQSSRYLVKRTGEKVFLECVQDMDHENMFWYRQDPGLGLRLIYFSYDVKMKEKGDIPEGYSVSREKKERFSLILESASTNQTSMYLCASRQTGNQAFFMGSPLHFGNGTRLTVT.

V usage is TRBV10-3 and J usage is TRBJ1-4; D is unresolved. V lost 4 bases, J lost 7 bases, and 10 bases lay in between. Germline V gene sequence: CDR1 ENHRY, CDR2 SYGVKD. The CDR3 runs to 13 residues. In DNA, the CDR3 is TGTGCCATCAGTGCTGGCGAGGGTGAAAAACTGTTTTTT. It specifies CAISAGEGEKLFF.

The chain uses TRBV4-2 and TRBJ1-2, with unresolved D. Trimming removed 1 base at V and 3 bases at J, with 12 bases between. The CDR3 sequence is 15 residues long. Germline CDR1 LGHNA, CDR2 YNFKEQ. The CDR3 region has the DNA TGTGCCAGCAGCCAAGTAGCCGGGGAGGACTATGGCTACACCTTC. Translation gives CASSQVAGEDYGYTF.

This sequence joins TRBV6-2 or TRBV6-3 and TRBJ2-7, with 9 bases matching TRBD2. Germline trimming cut 2 bases from V and 4 bases from J; bases unmatched to any gene: 6. CDR3 length: 15 amino acids. Germline loops: CDR1 MNHEY, CDR2 SVGEGT. CDR3 nucleotide sequence: TGTGCCAGCAGTTACAGCGTAGCGGGAGAGTACGAGCAGTACTTC. It translates to CASSYSVAGEYEQYF.

This chain links TRBV10-2 with TRBJ1-1; D might be TRBD1 (6 bases). CDR3 length equals 13 residues. V was shortened by 6 bases and J by 1 base, with 9 bases between the two germline ends. The germline V gene has CDR1 WSHSY and CDR2 SAAADI. CDR3 sequence: CASRPTGNTEAFF. The CDR3 DNA is TGCGCCAGCAGACCGACAGGGAACACTGAAGCTTTCTTT.

The chain links TRBV30 to TRBJ1-2; 7 bases fit TRBD1. The CDR3 runs to 12 residues. Trimming cost V 4 bases and J 8 bases; bases outside gene matches: 7. CDR1 and CDR2 from the germline V gene are GTSNPN and SVGIG (reference sequence). CDR3 DNA: TGTGCCTGGAAGGACAGGATCGGGGGCTACACCTTC. It specifies CAWKDRIGGYTF.

J is TRBJ2-7 and V is TRBV28, with D possibly TRBD2 on 5 matching bases. Trimming took 6 bases from V and 5 from J, leaving 17 bases between them. The CDR3 sequence is 14 residues long. Germline assignment: CDR1 MDHEN and CDR2 SYDVKM. CDR3 in amino acids: CASRDLREVNEQYF. The CDR3 DNA reads TGTGCCAGCAGGGACCTGAGGGAAGTAAACGAGCAGTACTTC.

This clone has a handful of counts. The chain links TRBV6-2 or TRBV6-3 to TRBJ1-1; possibly TRBD1 for D (5 bases). V shed 2 bases and J shed 6 bases, with 13 bases lying between them. CDR1 and CDR2 from the germline V gene are MNHEY and SVGEGT. The CDR3 length is 14 residues. This CDR3 reads CASSYLGGSAEAFF. CDR3 nucleotides: TGTGCCAGCAGTTACCTCGGGGGAAGCGCTGAAGCTTTCTTT.

The chain links TRBV29-1 to TRBJ2-5; tentative D call: TRBD1 (5 bases). Germline CDR1 SQVTM, CDR2 ANQGSEA. V lost 4 bases and J 5 bases, leaving 11 bases between the germline ends. The CDR3 consists of 12 residues. Written as DNA, the CDR3 is TGCAGCGTTGTAGTAGGGGCGGAGACCCAGTACTTC. This codes for CSVVVGAETQYF.

V and J are TRBV6-7 and TRBJ1-1; TRBD1 might be the D (5 bases). TRBV6-7 is given ORF status, its function remaining uncertain. CDR3 length equals 13 residues. V gave up 2 bases and J gave up 3 bases, with 7 bases separating them. CDR3 nucleotides: TGTGCCAGCAGTTACCCGGGGGACACTGAAGCTTTCTTT. This codes for CASSYPGDTEAFF.

This rearrangement joins TRBV19 to TRBJ1-5, with TRBD1 matching 8 bases. Germline V CDR1 and CDR2: LNHDA, SQIVND (reference sequence). The CDR3 spans 15 residues. Trimming cost V 1 base and J 4 bases; bases outside gene matches: 3. Here the CDR3 DNA reads TGTGCCAGTAGTATAGCCGGACAGGGAAATCAGCCCCAGCATTTT. It translates to CASSIAGQGNQPQHF.

There are a few counts of this clone. The rearrangement joins TRBV5-5 to TRBJ1-5; 8 bases are a match to TRBD1. Germline V CDR1 and CDR2: SGHKS, YYEKEE (reference sequence). The CDR3 has 15 residues. V gave up 6 bases and J gave up 3 bases; unmatched junction bases: 8. The CDR3 coding sequence is TGTGCCAGCACCACGACAGGGGACGTCAATCAGCCCCAGCATTTT. This gives the protein CASTTTGDVNQPQHF.

CDR3 DNA sequence: TGTGCCAGCAGCTTAGACACAGGCTCTAACTATGGCTACACCTTC. This codes for CASSLDTGSNYGYTF. The genes are TRBV7-6 and TRBJ1-2; D is perhaps TRBD1 (5 bases). V gave up 1 base and J gave up 0 bases, with 9 bases separating them. In germline, CDR1 is SGHVS, CDR2 FNYEAQ. The CDR3 has 15 amino acids.

V and J are TRBV25-1 and TRBJ2-2; TRBD1 agrees at 9 bases. CDR1 is MGHDK and CDR2 is SYGVNS in the germline V gene. V was pared by 6 bases and J by 4 bases, with 3 bases of the junction left unmatched. This CDR3 region has 14 residues. CDR3 sequence (DNA): TGTGCCAGCAGACTGACAGGGGGCACCGGGGAGCTGTTTTTT. Translation: CASRLTGGTGELFF.

J is TRBJ2-7 and V is TRBV2, with 8 nucleotides matching TRBD2. The CDR3 runs 14 residues. The ends lost 7 bases at V and 1 base at J; junction bases unmatched: 6. The V gene's germline CDR1 is SNHLY and CDR2 FYNNEI. CDR3 amino acids: CASKEERESYEQYF. Here the CDR3 DNA reads TGTGCCAGCAAGGAGGAGCGGGAGTCCTACGAGCAGTACTTC.

This clone came up a few times. The chain employs TRBV6-6 and TRBJ1-1, with D perhaps TRBD1 (6 bases). Germline CDR1 and CDR2: MNHNY and SVGAGI (reference sequence). The CDR3 extends over 14 amino acids. V was cut by 6 bases and J by 1 base, with 12 bases left in between. The CDR3, as DNA: TGTGCCAGCAGCACGGGACAAACGAACACTGAAGCTTTCTTT. Its translation is CASSTGQTNTEAFF.

The rearrangement links TRBV5-8 to TRBJ2-7; D may be TRBD1 (5 bases). V was trimmed by 3 bases and J by 3 bases, leaving 10 bases between them. Germline V gene sequence: CDR1 SGHTS, CDR2 YDEGEE. This CDR3 has 13 amino acids. The CDR3 sequence is CASSSYQGYEQYF. The CDR3 DNA reads as TGTGCCAGCAGCTCTTACCAGGGCTACGAGCAGTACTTC.

V gene TRBV7-6 combines with J gene TRBJ1-1, with D maybe TRBD1 (6 bases). V gave up 4 bases and J gave up 4 bases, with 19 bases separating them. The CDR3 contains 16 residues. The germline gives CDR1 SGHVS, CDR2 FNYEAQ. CDR3 bases: TGTGCCAGCAGCTGTTATATGTATATCAGGGGCACTGAAGCTTTCTTT. Residues: CASSCYMYIRGTEAFF.

This clone appeared a single time. V and J are TRBV3-1 (or the pseudogene TRBV3-2) and TRBJ2-1; 11 bases line up with TRBD2. CDR3 size: 15 residues. CDR1 is LGHDT and CDR2 is YNNKEL in the germline V gene (reference sequence). J lost 8 bases, V lost 1 base, and 4 bases had no gene match. The CDR3 loop is CASSQGASGRYEQFF. DNA of the CDR3: TGTGCCAGCAGCCAAGGGGCTAGCGGGAGGTATGAGCAGTTCTTC.

This clone was observed once. The rearrangement joins TRBV18 to TRBJ1-5; D possibly corresponds to TRBD1 (6 bases). Trimming pared 4 bases from V and 7 bases from J, leaving 11 bases between. Germline V CDR1 and CDR2: KGHSH, LQKENI. The CDR3 runs to 13 residues. CDR3 protein: CASSQGVEQPQHF. The CDR3 DNA sequence: TGTGCCAGCTCACAGGGGGTTGAACAGCCCCAGCATTTT.